Below are 20 T cell receptor beta chains sequenced from a single sample in a study of CD4 T cells in relation to SARS-CoV-2 and coronaviruses. Sequencing used immunoSEQ multiplex PCR; TCRdb keeps in-frame clones, though not all of them. The table has some 16,000 clones, roughly 83% seen once. The unexposed donors gave CD4+ T cells in 2011-2018, prior to COVID-19. Isolation of CD4+ T cells took place after about eleven days in culture. These receptors have no known antigen. Input material: CD4+ T cells from PBMCs, cultured in vitro. The source is a human donor in good health.

This rearrangement joins TRBV9 to TRBJ1-3; D not resolved. CDR1 SGDLS and CDR2 YYNGEE come from the germline V gene. The CDR3 runs to 17 residues. The germline V and J ends were trimmed by 3 bases and 0 bases, with 16 bases remaining between them. CDR3 bases: TGTGCCAGCAGCGAGTGGGGTCATTGGGTCTCTGGAAACACCATATATTTT. Amino acid sequence: CASSEWGHWVSGNTIYF.

The chain is built from TRBV7-8 and TRBJ1-2; D not certain. V lost 1 base to trimming and J lost 6 bases, with 6 bases between them. CDR1 is SGHVS, CDR2 FQNEAQ, per germline. The length of the CDR3 is 12 residues. DNA of the CDR3: TGTGCCAGCAGCTTAGGGCGGGATGGCTACACCTTC. Amino acids: CASSLGRDGYTF.

This clone was seen once. The CDR3 loop is CASSPTQGAPGEQYF. Here the CDR3 DNA reads TGTGCCAGCAGTCCAACCCAGGGGGCGCCGGGCGAGCAGTACTTC. This chain connects TRBV6-1 to TRBJ2-7, with 8 positions matching TRBD1. V was clipped by 5 bases and J by 6 bases; unmatched bases: 12. This CDR3 contains 15 residues. The germline CDR1 and CDR2 sequences are MNHNS and SASEGT.

This chain uses TRBV12-3 or TRBV12-4 with TRBJ1-1; no firm D call. The V and J ends lost 3 bases and 0 bases respectively, with 2 bases between them. The CDR3 is made up of 12 amino acids. For the CDR3, the DNA is TGTGCCAGCAGTTTTCTGAACACTGAAGCTTTCTTT. It codes for CASSFLNTEAFF.

V and J are TRBV7-9 and TRBJ2-1; 9 bases match TRBD2. There are 15 residues in the CDR3. Trimming took 5 bases from V and 5 from J; bases not matched to a gene: 7. CDR1 and CDR2 from the germline V gene are SEHNR and FQNEAQ (reference sequence). CDR3 loop: CASSPSGRRNNEQFF. The CDR3 DNA sequence: TGTGCCAGCAGCCCCAGCGGGAGGCGCAACAATGAGCAGTTCTTC.

V and J are TRBV23-1 and TRBJ2-6; D may correspond to TRBD1 or TRBD2 (6 bases each). TRBV23-1 is an ORF, and what it does is uncertain. The CDR3 sequence is 20 residues long. Deletions cut 4 bases from V and 4 bases from J, with 26 bases between. The DNA for the CDR3 is TGCGCCAGCAGTCCCGATGGGGGGCAGGGAAAGGTAGCGGGGGCCAACGTCCTGACTTTC. This translates into CASSPDGGQGKVAGANVLTF.

V is TRBV27 and J is TRBJ2-5; 11 positions agree with TRBD2. The CDR3 is made up of 13 amino acids. Germline V lookup: CDR1 MNHEY, CDR2 SMNVEV (reference sequence). With 9 bases clipped from V and 2 bases from J, the junction kept 2 bases outside the gene matches. In DNA, the CDR3 is TGTGCCAGTCGACTAGCGGGGCAAGAGACCCAGTACTTC. Its translation is CASRLAGQETQYF.

J is TRBJ2-3 and V is TRBV3-1 (or the pseudogene TRBV3-2); 8 positions match TRBD2. Trimming at V came to 0 bases and at J to 8 bases, leaving 7 bases not matched to a gene. Germline V gives CDR1 LGHDT, CDR2 YNNKEL (reference sequence). CDR3 length: 15 amino acids. CDR3 sequence (DNA): TGTGCCAGCAGCCAAGAGGCCAGCGGGGGAAGTACGCAGTATTTT. Translation gives CASSQEASGGSTQYF.

The genes are TRBV6-5 and TRBJ1-6, with D uncertain. This CDR3 region has 13 residues. Germline V gives CDR1 MNHEY, CDR2 SVGAGI. The V end lost 6 bases, the J end lost 7 bases, and 10 bases lay between the germline ends. The CDR3 spells CASSGSRNSPLHF. CDR3 coding DNA: TGTGCCAGCAGCGGGAGCCGCAATTCACCCCTCCACTTT.

This clone was detected only a few times. The chain carries TRBV4-3 and TRBJ2-1; 7 bases are shared with TRBD2. Germline CDR1 and CDR2: LGHNA and YSLEER. This CDR3 has 16 amino acids. Trimming took 0 bases from V and 1 from J; bases not matched to a gene: 3. The CDR3 sequence: CASSQDSSGSYNEQFF. Written as DNA, the CDR3 is TGCGCCAGCAGCCAAGATTCTAGCGGTTCCTACAATGAGCAGTTCTTC.

The V call is TRBV25-1, the J call TRBJ2-7; 11 bases align to TRBD1. The J segment lost 3 bases and the V segment lost 4 bases, leaving 14 bases of the junction unmatched. This CDR3 region has 18 residues. Germline values: CDR1 MGHDK, CDR2 SYGVNS. The CDR3 sequence: CASSGLSDRGRPVYEQYF. As DNA, the CDR3 is TGTGCCAGCAGTGGACTCTCGGACAGGGGGCGCCCCGTCTACGAGCAGTACTTC.

The J gene is TRBJ1-3, the V gene TRBV9; weak D call: TRBD1 (6 bases). Trimming shortened V by 3 bases and J by 0 bases, and 13 bases separated the two germline ends. Germline loops: CDR1 SGDLS, CDR2 YYNGEE. The CDR3 is made up of 16 amino acids. DNA of the CDR3: TGTGCCAGCAGCGAAACCGGGACATACTCTGGAAACACCATATATTTT. This gives the protein CASSETGTYSGNTIYF. The complete variable domain, with remaining parts taken from reference TRBV9 and TRBJ1-3, reads DSGVTQTPKHLITATGQRVTLRCSPRSGDLSVYWYQQSLDQGLQFLIQYYNGEERAKGNILERFSAQQFPDLHSELNLSSLELGDSALYFCASSETGTYSGNTIYFGEGSWLTVV.

V usage is TRBV7-2 and J usage is TRBJ2-1; TRBD2 might be the D (7 bases). V lost 5 bases and J lost 0, with 11 bases in between. The CDR3 loop spans 15 amino acids. Germline V CDR1 and CDR2: SGHTA, FQGNSA. The CDR3 sequence: CASSEGGSSYNEQFF. DNA of the CDR3: TGTGCCAGCAGCGAGGGGGGGAGCTCCTACAATGAGCAGTTCTTC.

V is TRBV6-5 and J is TRBJ1-2, with 8 bases lining up with TRBD1. The CDR3 length is 14 residues. V shed 7 bases, J shed 4 bases, and the junction held 8 bases outside the gene matches. Per the germline V gene, CDR1 is MNHEY and CDR2 is SVGAGI. CDR3 residues: CASKEDRASYGYTF. Here the CDR3 DNA reads TGTGCCAGCAAGGAGGACAGGGCCAGCTATGGCTACACCTTC.

This clone was detected a few times. The CDR3 DNA reads TGTGCCAGCAGCTTACAGGGAAACACCGGGGAGCTGTTTTTT. It encodes CASSLQGNTGELFF. The chain recombines TRBV7-2 with TRBJ2-2, with D possibly TRBD1 on 5 matching bases. V lost 2 bases, J lost 2 bases, and 6 bases lay in between. The CDR3 sequence is 14 residues long. Per the germline V gene, CDR1 is SGHTA and CDR2 is FQGNSA.

V usage is TRBV10-1 and J usage is TRBJ2-7; D unclear. CDR1 and CDR2 (germline): WNHNN, SYGVQD (reference sequence). V shed 0 bases and J shed 2 bases, with 11 bases lying between them. The CDR3 runs 15 residues. DNA of the CDR3: TGCGCCAGCAGTGAGTCGTCTGGTGAAACCTACGAGCAGTACTTC. It specifies CASSESSGETYEQYF.

The chain uses TRBV9 and TRBJ2-5; TRBD2 matches 11 bases. CDR3 length: 16 amino acids. The germline CDR1 and CDR2 sequences are SGDLS and YYNGEE. V lost 4 bases to trimming and J lost 5 bases; unmatched junction nucleotides: 10. CDR3 bases: TGTGCCAGCAGCTTGACTAGCGGGGAGCAATTTGAGACCCAGTACTTC. Protein sequence: CASSLTSGEQFETQYF.

This clone has a handful of counts. This chain joins TRBV6-1 and TRBJ1-1; no firm D call. There are 13 residues in the CDR3. The ends were cut back, 8 bases at V and 4 bases at J, with 14 bases in the middle. Germline V lookup: CDR1 MNHNS, CDR2 SASEGT. The CDR3 loop is CASLGVVSTEAFF. The CDR3 DNA is TGTGCCAGCCTTGGAGTGGTCAGCACTGAAGCTTTCTTT.

This clone has just a few counts. The V and J genes are TRBV3-1 (or the pseudogene TRBV3-2) and TRBJ2-3; D remains ambiguous. Per the germline V gene, CDR1 is LGHDT and CDR2 is YNNKEL (reference sequence). The germline V and J ends were trimmed by 1 base and 6 bases, with 11 bases remaining between them. The CDR3 has 14 amino acids. The CDR3 sequence is CASSQVKMRDTQYF. CDR3 sequence (DNA): TGTGCCAGCAGCCAAGTCAAGATGCGGGATACGCAGTATTTT.

The gene calls are TRBV7-9 and TRBJ2-3; 10 bases are shared with TRBD2. V was clipped by 5 bases and J by 6 bases; unmatched bases: 8. CDR1 is SEHNR, CDR2 FQNEAQ, per germline (reference sequence). The CDR3 runs to 15 residues. CDR3 region: CASSPDSGGWDTQYF. The CDR3 bases are TGTGCCAGCAGCCCCGATAGCGGGGGGTGGGATACGCAGTATTTT.